A few counts support the clone carrying this T cell receptor (beta chain). V dropped 3 bases and J dropped 7; count of bases not matched to a gene: 7. Germline lookup yields CDR1 LGHDT and CDR2 YNNKEL (reference sequence). CDR3 size: 15 residues. The sample's time point: patch test 1, 2 weeks after DPC sensitization. Treatment here: therapeutic diphenylcyclopropenone sensitization with weekly scalp DPC. These data come from a study of human T cells and chemical hapten exposure. Whole-study context: The patient population, which was mostly female, had alopecia areata, totalis or universalis. It was small differences in pooled library volume that mainly caused per-sample TCR yields to vary.

Individual cDNA molecules in this library carried unique molecular identifiers. TCRdb reprocessed the RACE reads with MiXCR, giving one entry per CDR3 protein. The data contain 150,000 or so distinct CDR3 sequences, roughly 15% of them singletons. The sample was whole blood, taken in connection with sensitization to the hapten diphenylcyclopropenone (DPC). The J gene is TRBJ1-1, the V gene TRBV3-1, with 11 bases that match TRBD1. The sequence came from a woman aged 25-40 years with alopecia areata. Some clones in this sample may be carry-over from other donors' samples. This chain's CDR3 is CASSQTGQGGSEAFF. In nucleotides, the CDR3 is TGTGCCAGCAGCCAGACGGGACAGGGGGGGAGTGAAGCTTTCTTT.